Sequencing of this TCR beta chain was carried out in a study of cytomegalovirus exposure and HLA in healthy donors. The PCR contained 60 Vbeta and 13 Jbeta primers. Data came from immunoSEQ multiplex PCR; TCRdb stores just in-frame clones and leaves some out. Found here are 150,000 to 200,000 clones, roughly 78% of them singletons; the top ten hold 0.69%. The CDR3 contains 13 residues. Germline assignment: CDR1 SGHTA and CDR2 FQGNSA. J gave up 8 bases and V 3 bases, and 5 bases lay outside the gene matches. Sequencing was done on a sample of PBMCs. The V gene is TRBV7-2, the J gene TRBJ1-2; 8 bases are shared with TRBD1. This TCR was recovered from a woman aged 40 to 55 in good health and CMV-seronegative. CDR3 sequence reads: CASSLDRARGYTF. The CDR3, as DNA: TGTGCCAGCAGCTTGGACAGGGCAAGGGGCTACACCTTC.